One sample yielded the 32 T cell receptor beta chains listed below, sequenced in a study of blood T cells in healthy people across ages. Next came a second PCR, run for about 6 to 12 cycles, which used a sample-barcoded 5' primer along with a J-beta primer mix. TCRdb independently ran MiXCR on the 5' RACE reads; one entry per CDR3 protein. This sample has 1.4 million or so distinct CDR3 sequences, with approximately 43% found just once. The sequenced material came from blood. These receptors came from a young woman in good health.

Details on this clonotype: It may be a read error: a sequence one base away is much more abundant. This chain connects TRBV9 to TRBJ2-1; 7 bases map to TRBD1. V dropped 7 bases and J dropped 8; count of bases not matched to a gene: 12. This CDR3 spans 14 amino acids. CDR1 is SGDLS and CDR2 is YYNGEE in the germline V gene. The CDR3 bases are TGTGCCAGCGGGCTAAGGGGGCGGAACGATGAGCAGTTCTTC. This translates into CASGLRGRNDEQFF.

This clonotype occurred a few times. The chain employs TRBV24-1 and TRBJ2-5, with TRBD2 matching 7 bases. Germline V CDR1 and CDR2: KGHDR, SFDVKD. This CDR3 has 14 amino acids. The trim removed 6 bases at V and 5 bases at J, leaving 8 bases unmatched. The chain's CDR3 is CATSILAGFETQYF. CDR3 coding DNA: TGTGCCACCAGTATCTTAGCGGGCTTTGAGACCCAGTACTTC.

This chain joins TRBV20-1 and TRBJ2-4; 7 bases map to TRBD1. Judging by the DNA end, TRBJ2-7 fits better; the J call may be wrong. The CDR3 length is 13 residues. Per the germline V gene, CDR1 is DFQATT and CDR2 is SNEGSKA (reference sequence). The CDR3 DNA sequence: TGCAGTGCTAGAGGGGACAGTCAATACGAGCAGTACTTC. As protein: CSARGDSQYEQYF.

The chain recombines TRBV27 with TRBJ2-5; D is ambiguous. Germline V lookup: CDR1 MNHEY, CDR2 SMNVEV (reference sequence). Between the trimmed V and J ends, which lost 5 bases and 7 bases, there was a span of 20 bases. The CDR3 extends over 15 amino acids. As DNA, the CDR3 is TGTGCCAGCAGTCCTCAGAACAAGGCCCGCCGGACCCAGTACTTC. Its translation is CASSPQNKARRTQYF.

This clonotype was counted only a few times. The chain uses TRBV20-1 and TRBJ2-5; D ambiguous. From germline, CDR1 is DFQATT and CDR2 SNEGSKA (reference sequence). The CDR3 totals 13 residues. Trimming removed 0 bases from V and 1 base from J, with 6 bases in between. The DNA of the CDR3 is TGCAGTGCTAGAGATTGGGCCCAAGAGACCCAGTACTTC. Protein product: CSARDWAQETQYF.

The rearrangement links TRBV7-2 to TRBJ2-1; TRBD2 aligns across 11 bases. With V trimmed by 0 bases and J by 7 bases, 8 bases remained unmatched. Germline loops: CDR1 SGHTA, CDR2 FQGNSA. The CDR3 runs to 17 residues. DNA of the CDR3: TGTGCCAGCAGCTTAGCTATACTAGCGGGAGAGGGGAATGAGCAGTTCTTC. Its translation: CASSLAILAGEGNEQFF.

This clonotype has more than one count but fewer than ten. The chain couples TRBV20-1 to TRBJ2-1; D might be TRBD1 (5 bases). Germline CDR1 and CDR2: DFQATT and SNEGSKA (reference sequence). V gave up 3 bases and J gave up 3 bases, with 15 bases separating them. This CDR3 region has 15 residues. This chain's CDR3 is CSARAPRQFYNEQFF. CDR3 bases: TGCAGTGCTAGGGCCCCTCGACAGTTCTACAATGAGCAGTTCTTC.

The chain combines TRBV5-1 with TRBJ2-1, with TRBD1 as a possible D gene (6 bases). The V end was cut by 1 base, the J end by 0 bases, with 11 bases between. CDR3 length: 16 amino acids. Germline CDR1 reads SGHRS; CDR2 reads YFSETQ. The CDR3 DNA reads as TGCGCCAGCAGCTTGATATTACAGGGCTCCTACAATGAGCAGTTCTTC. Amino acid sequence: CASSLILQGSYNEQFF.

This clonotype was counted a few times. The V call is TRBV7-2, the J call TRBJ1-2, with D unresolved. V was trimmed by 5 bases and J by 4 bases, leaving 14 bases between them. Germline V gene data show CDR1 as SGHTA and CDR2 as FQGNSA. The CDR3 has 14 amino acids. This chain's CDR3 is CASSPRKGSYGYTF. In DNA, the CDR3 is TGTGCCAGCAGCCCCCGCAAGGGATCCTATGGCTACACCTTC. Based on the CDR3 plus reference TRBV7-2 and TRBJ1-2, the full variable domain is GAGVSQSPSNKVTEKGKDVELRCDPISGHTALYWYRQSLGQGLEFLIYFQGNSAPDKSGLPSDRFSAERTGGSVSTLTIQRTQQEDSAVYLCASSPRKGSYGYTFGSGTRLTVV.

The chain links TRBV7-2 to TRBJ2-3; D is perhaps TRBD1 (6 bases). CDR3 length equals 15 residues. Germline CDR1 reads SGHTA; CDR2 reads FQGNSA. Trimming removed 5 bases at V and 5 bases at J, with 17 bases between. The CDR3 sequence is CASSMPGHSQDTQYF. For the CDR3, the DNA is TGTGCCAGCAGCATGCCGGGACACTCACAAGATACGCAGTATTTT.

This chain links TRBV18 with TRBJ1-6; maybe TRBD1 (5 bases). This CDR3 region has 16 residues. CDR1 KGHSH and CDR2 LQKENI come from the germline V gene. The V end was cut by 4 bases, the J end by 10 bases, with 20 bases between. Written as DNA, the CDR3 is TGTGCCAGCTCACGTCAAATTGTGGGGCAGGAATCACCCCTCCACTTT. Translation gives CASSRQIVGQESPLHF.

The J gene is TRBJ1-1, the V gene TRBV29-1; D remains unclear. Trimming shortened V by 3 bases and J by 4 bases, and 6 bases separated the two germline ends. Germline-derived CDR1 and CDR2 are SQVTM and ANQGSEA. The CDR3 sequence is 11 residues long. CDR3 nucleotide sequence: TGCAGCGTTGACCCTGGCACTGAAGCTTTCTTT. It translates to CSVDPGTEAFF.

This clonotype has only a few counts. The chain employs TRBV10-3 and TRBJ1-1; D unresolved. The CDR3 has 16 residues. Deletions cut 6 bases from V and 6 bases from J, with 23 bases between. Germline values: CDR1 ENHRY, CDR2 SYGVKD. The CDR3 nucleotides are TGTGCCATCAGAGGCCGTACGACGGCCTTAGAGGCTGAAGCTTTCTTT. Translated, it gives CAIRGRTTALEAEAFF.

As regards this clonotype: It may be a read error: a sequence one base away is much more abundant. This chain connects TRBV3-1 to TRBJ2-1, with D hard to call. V shed 1 base and J shed 13 bases, with 17 bases lying between them. CDR3 length: 14 residues. Germline-derived CDR1 and CDR2 are LGHDT and YNNKEL (reference sequence). In DNA, the CDR3 is TGTGCCAGCAGCCAAGGGGGAAGCCAAGAGACCCAGTTCTTC. This encodes CASSQGGSQETQFF.

The sample holds one count of this clonotype. The chain has TRBV28 and TRBJ2-5, with a tentative D call TRBD2 (6 bases). Near its end, the DNA agrees better with TRBJ2-7, so the J call may be wrong. The germline CDR1 and CDR2 sequences are MDHEN and SYDVKM. The CDR3 sequence is 13 residues long. The CDR3 sequence is CAIGGGVLYEQYF. CDR3 nucleotides: TGTGCCATCGGGGGAGGTGTTTTATACGAGCAGTACTTC.

There are a few counts of this clonotype. The chain recombines TRBV27 with TRBJ1-2; D not resolved. V was trimmed by 5 bases and J by 8 bases, leaving 15 bases between them. CDR3 length: 13 residues. Germline CDR1 and CDR2: MNHEY and SMNVEV (reference sequence). This CDR3 reads CASSVGWGEGYTF. CDR3 DNA sequence: TGTGCCAGCAGTGTAGGGTGGGGAGAGGGCTACACCTTC.

This clonotype was seen more than once but under ten times. V usage is TRBV20-1 and J usage is TRBJ2-5; D remains unclear. V gave up 0 bases and J gave up 1 base, with 12 bases separating them. CDR1 is DFQATT and CDR2 is SNEGSKA in the germline V gene (reference sequence). The CDR3 contains 15 residues. The DNA for the CDR3 is TGCAGTGCTAGAGATTCCCAACATCCCCAAGAGACCCAGTACTTC. It encodes CSARDSQHPQETQYF.

Only a few counts were recorded for this clonotype. V gene TRBV20-1 combines with J gene TRBJ2-2; TRBD2 is a possible D gene (7 bases). Germline V gene lookup returns CDR1 DFQATT and CDR2 SNEGSKA (reference sequence). The CDR3 is made up of 17 amino acids. V lost 2 bases, J lost 1 base, and 17 bases lay in between. CDR3 in amino acids: CSARLPRGALNTGELFF. The DNA for the CDR3 is TGCAGTGCTAGACTTCCTCGGGGGGCGTTGAACACCGGGGAGCTGTTTTTT.

CDR3 DNA sequence: TGTGCCAGCAGCTCGGGACAGACCTCTAGGGCGCCCCAGCATTTT. Amino acids: CASSSGQTSRAPQHF. This chain connects TRBV12-3 or TRBV12-4 to TRBJ1-5, with 7 bases aligning to TRBD1. CDR3 length: 15 amino acids. Trimming at V came to 6 bases and at J to 9 bases, leaving 14 bases not matched to a gene.

For the CDR3, the DNA is TGTGCCAGCGCCCCCGGGACTAGCGGCCTCAATGAGCAGTACTTC. Protein product: CASAPGTSGLNEQYF. This sequence joins TRBV11-2 and TRBJ2-7, with 11 positions matching TRBD2. V lost 8 bases, J lost 7 bases, and 13 bases stayed unmatched. The germline CDR1 and CDR2 sequences are SGHAT and FQNNGV. The CDR3 totals 15 residues.

The V and J genes are TRBV20-1 and TRBJ1-5; D is perhaps TRBD1 (5 bases). The CDR3 totals 14 residues. V was clipped by 5 bases and J by 0 bases, with 11 bases between them. The germline CDR1 and CDR2 sequences are DFQATT and SNEGSKA (reference sequence). The DNA for the CDR3 is TGCAGTGCTTGGAAGAGGGGTAGCAATCAGCCCCAGCATTTT. Translation gives CSAWKRGSNQPQHF.

This sequence joins TRBV25-1 and TRBJ2-3; D is unresolved. CDR1 and CDR2 from the germline V gene are MGHDK and SYGVNS. This CDR3 has 16 amino acids. The V end lost 3 bases, the J end lost 2 bases, and 15 bases lay between the germline ends. The CDR3 region has the DNA TGTGCCAGCAGTGATAATTCGATCGATCTCACAGATACGCAGTATTTT. This codes for CASSDNSIDLTDTQYF.

This clonotype was counted only a few times. This chain links TRBV4-1 with TRBJ1-6; 9 bases map to TRBD1. This CDR3 region has 16 residues. Germline values: CDR1 MGHRA, CDR2 YSYEKL. Trimming at V came to 2 bases and at J to 6 bases, leaving 5 bases not matched to a gene. The CDR3: CASSQQRQGVNSPLHF. CDR3 in DNA: TGCGCCAGCAGCCAACAAAGACAGGGGGTTAATTCACCCCTCCACTTT.

This clonotype has a handful of counts. The chain joins TRBV10-3 to TRBJ1-2; 9 bases agree with TRBD1. Looked up from germline, CDR1 is ENHRY and CDR2 is SYGVKD. The junction had 9 bases not matched to a gene; V was cut back by 3 bases and J by 4 bases. CDR3 size: 16 residues. Here the CDR3 reads CAISDLDRGFSYGYTF. CDR3 nucleotide sequence: TGTGCCATCAGTGATCTGGACAGGGGCTTCAGCTATGGCTACACCTTC.

The gene calls are TRBV4-3 and TRBJ1-1; D gene uncertain. V lost 1 base to trimming and J lost 11 bases, with 8 bases between them. Germline CDR1 LGHNA, CDR2 YSLEER. The CDR3 totals 11 residues. The CDR3 is CASSQGGIAFF. The CDR3 nucleotides are TGCGCCAGCAGCCAAGGGGGTATCGCTTTCTTT.

This clonotype was recorded many times. V and J are TRBV4-1 and TRBJ1-2, with D perhaps TRBD1 (5 bases). This CDR3 has 12 amino acids. Germline V lookup: CDR1 MGHRA, CDR2 YSYEKL. Between the trimmed V and J ends, which lost 4 bases and 8 bases, there was a span of 11 bases. CDR3 bases: TGCGCCAGCAGCCCCCTCCGGGGCGGCTACACCTTC. This translates into CASSPLRGGYTF.

This clonotype was counted ten times or more. The chain is built from TRBV7-9 and TRBJ1-4, with 7 bases lining up with TRBD1. This CDR3 has 15 amino acids. CDR1 SEHNR and CDR2 FQNEAQ come from the germline V gene (reference sequence). V trimming: 0 bases; J trimming: 7 bases; junction bases outside the gene matches: 5. CDR3 nucleotide sequence: TGTGCCAGCAGCTTAGCTCGGACAGGAGTTGAAAAACTGTTTTTT. Translating gives CASSLARTGVEKLFF.

This clonotype appeared a few times. V usage is TRBV10-3 and J usage is TRBJ2-1; 8 nucleotides agree with TRBD2. Germline loops: CDR1 ENHRY, CDR2 SYGVKD. This CDR3 comprises 13 residues. V was pared by 5 bases and J by 6 bases, with 3 bases of the junction left unmatched. The CDR3 nucleotides are TGTGCCATCAGTAGAGGGACTAGCAATGAGCAGTTCTTC. It translates to CAISRGTSNEQFF.

In this sample, this clonotype turned up a few times. The CDR3 protein is CASSRGYSGANVLTF. The CDR3 nucleotides are TGTGCCAGCAGCCGAGGATACTCTGGGGCCAACGTCCTGACTTTC. This rearrangement joins TRBV7-9 to TRBJ2-6; D is ambiguous. Germline-derived CDR1 and CDR2 are SEHNR and FQNEAQ (reference sequence). CDR3 length: 15 amino acids. Trimming removed 5 bases at V and 0 bases at J, with 8 bases between.

The chain carries TRBV7-2 and TRBJ2-1; D possibly corresponds to TRBD2 (7 bases). This CDR3 comprises 14 residues. CDR1 is SGHTA and CDR2 is FQGNSA in the germline V gene. V lost 5 bases and J 9 bases, leaving 17 bases between the germline ends. The CDR3 DNA reads as TGTGCCAGCAGCAGGGGGGAGGGGAAGTCTGAGCAGTTCTTC. Protein: CASSRGEGKSEQFF.

The J gene is TRBJ2-1, the V gene TRBV20-1; the match to TRBD2 covers 14 bases. The CDR3 contains 20 residues. With 1 base clipped from V and 1 base from J, the junction kept 12 bases outside the gene matches. Germline V gene data show CDR1 as DFQATT and CDR2 as SNEGSKA (reference sequence). This CDR3 reads CSARGRKGLAGGGSYNEQFF. In nucleotides, the CDR3 is TGCAGTGCTAGAGGCCGAAAAGGACTAGCGGGAGGAGGATCCTACAATGAGCAGTTCTTC.

This sequence joins TRBV10-3 and TRBJ2-1; the match to TRBD2 covers 7 bases. The J call may not be correct, given that the DNA end is closer to TRBJ2-7. In germline, CDR1 is ENHRY, CDR2 SYGVKD. The CDR3 runs 14 residues. DNA for the CDR3: TGTGCCATCAGTCCGGGGGGATCCTACAATGAGCAGTACTTC. Its protein product is CAISPGGSYNEQYF.